This T cell receptor beta chain was retrieved from a study of cytomegalovirus exposure and HLA in healthy donors. Study in general: Membership in the Caucasian-associated ancestry cluster was found for around 81% of approximately 430 genotyped donors. Broader study findings: The records held CMV serostatus as the only immune exposure information.

Germline V gives CDR1 SEHNR, CDR2 FQNEAQ (reference sequence). The CDR3 runs 15 residues. V lost 5 bases, J lost 0 bases, and 6 bases stayed unmatched. This clone was detected only a few times. Its antigen is unidentified. The PCR contained 60 Vbeta and 13 Jbeta primers. This table comes from immunoSEQ multiplex PCR, and its TCRdb copy is limited to in-frame clones, with some not included. This sample has 150,000 to 200,000 clones; roughly an eighth occur once, and the top ten carry approximately 8.3%. The chain recombines TRBV7-9 with TRBJ1-1; 7 nucleotides line up with TRBD1. This sequence originates from a man between 50 and 59 years old in good health and CMV-seropositive. The sequenced material came from PBMCs. The CDR3 DNA follows: TGTGCCAGCAGCACCCAGACAGGGCTGAACACTGAAGCTTTCTTT. Its translation: CASSTQTGLNTEAFF.